This TCR beta chain is from a study of shared clonotypes between healthy human individuals. Study-wide findings and caveats: Clonotype sharing across several donors was observed for around 5% of naive CD4 clonotypes. The low donor count limited represented genetic and exposure-history diversity.

With respect to this clone: The antigen remains undetermined.

CD45RO-negative, CCR7-positively selected cells formed the naive CD8 fraction, excluding terminally differentiated effector memory CD45RA+ cells. V lost 0 bases and J lost 2, with 13 bases in between. The CDR3 extends over 16 amino acids. Germline V gene data show CDR1 as SEHNR and CDR2 as FQNEAQ (reference sequence). Genomic DNA belonging to each subset was distributed in equal measure over several immunoSEQ plates. Sequencing was performed with immunoSEQ multiplex PCR; in TCRdb, only in-frame clones are kept and a portion is missing. The sample has millions of clones, about 94% seen once; the top ten hold 1.1%.

This clonotype was sampled from a man aged 18 to 30 in good health. The chain joins TRBV7-9 to TRBJ1-2; tentatively, D is TRBD1 (5 bases). The specimen sequenced was naive CD8+ T cells sorted from blood. DNA for the CDR3: TGTGCCAGCAGCTTAGCGGCCAAAAGACAGAACTATGGCTACACCTTC. Translation gives CASSLAAKRQNYGYTF.